Listed below are T cell receptor beta chains from one sample, sequenced in a study of T cells in Graves' hyperthyroidism and ophthalmopathy. TCRdb re-called the multiplex PCR reads through MiXCR, storing one row per CDR3 protein. The sample records just over 550,000 distinct CDR3 sequences, 46% being singletons. Sequencing used peripheral blood or thyroid tissue (not recorded which). The receptors were gathered from a woman between 18 and 29 years old with Graves' hyperthyroidism. Both conserved end residues are part of each CDR3. D genes are given only for firm matches. Only part of the rows carry a size: once, few, many, or a class if the clone is expanded.

abundance	v_gene	d_gene	j_gene	CDR3nt	CDR3aa
once	TRBV12-3/TRBV12-4	-	TRBJ1-4	TGTGCCAGCAGTTCCCATGCAACTAATGAAAAACTGTTTTTT	CASSSHATNEKLFF
-	TRBV19	TRBD1	TRBJ1-2	TGTGCCAGTTCTACAGGGGGCGCGTCCAACTATGGCTACACCTTC	CASSTGGASNYGYTF
-	TRBV7-2	TRBD1	TRBJ2-5	TGTGCCAGCAGCTTAGCCTACGACAGGGATCTACCAACCAGGGAGACCCAGTACTTC	CASSLAYDRDLPTRETQYF
few	TRBV29-1	-	TRBJ1-5	TGCAGCGTTGAGAGGGGGCAGCCCCAGCATTTT	CSVERGQPQHF
-	TRBV20-1	TRBD2	TRBJ2-7	TGCAGTGCTAGGTGGGGGACTATCGGGCAGTACTTC	CSARWGTIGQYF
many	TRBV11-3	-	TRBJ1-3	TGTGCCAGCAGCTTAGGCGTTGGAAACACCATATATTTT	CASSLGVGNTIYF
-	TRBV2	-	TRBJ2-7	TGTGCCAGCAGTACACCCCGGGACGGAAGCTACGAGCAGTACTTC	CASSTPRDGSYEQYF
-	TRBV7-9	TRBD2	TRBJ2-2	TGTGCCAGTAGTATAGCGGGAGCGAACACCGGGGAGCTGTTTTTT	CASSIAGANTGELFF
-	TRBV2	-	TRBJ2-7	TGTGCCAGCAAACAGGACAGTCCCAACTACTACGAGCAGTACTTC	CASKQDSPNYYEQYF
few	TRBV4-3	-	TRBJ2-7	TGCGCCAGCAGCCATTCTTTGGGCGAGCAGTACTTC	CASSHSLGEQYF
many	TRBV10-3	-	TRBJ2-5	TGTGCCATCAGTGAGTCTACAGCAGAAGAGACCCAGTACTTC	CAISESTAEETQYF
-	TRBV24-1	-	TRBJ2-3	TGTGCCACCGACGACCCTAGCACAGATACGCAGTATTTT	CATDDPSTDTQYF
-	TRBV29-1	-	TRBJ2-5	TGCAGCAGTAATCGGGACGCAGAGACCCAGTACTTC	CSSNRDAETQYF
once	TRBV29-1	-	TRBJ1-5	TGCAGCGTTGAAGATGGGGCATTCGGGCAGCCCCAGCATTTT	CSVEDGAFGQPQHF
many	TRBV2	-	TRBJ2-7	TGTGCCAGCAGTGATAAGGGCTACGAGCAGTACTTC	CASSDKGYEQYF
few	TRBV20-1	-	TRBJ2-7	TGCAGTGCTAGAGATTCCAGGACGGTGACCTACGAGCAGTACTTC	CSARDSRTVTYEQYF
-	TRBV19	-	TRBJ1-2	TGTGCCAGTAGTATCGCAGAAAGGAGGAGCTATGGCTACACCTTC	CASSIAERRSYGYTF
many	TRBV10-3	-	TRBJ1-1	TGTGCCATCAGTGACGGCGGAAGAAAAATGAACACTGAAGCTTTCTTT	CAISDGGRKMNTEAFF
-	TRBV7-6	-	TRBJ1-1	TGTGCCAGCATAACAGGGATGAGTACTGAAGCTTTCTTT	CASITGMSTEAFF
many	TRBV29-1	TRBD1	TRBJ1-2	TGCAGCGTCACAGGGGGCTATGGCTACACCTTC	CSVTGGYGYTF
-	TRBV11-1	TRBD2	TRBJ2-3	TGTGCCAGCAGCCCCACGCCTACTAGCGGAGCGGGCACAGATACGCAGTATTTT	CASSPTPTSGAGTDTQYF
few	TRBV19	-	TRBJ1-5	TGTGCCAGTAGTATAGTCCAGGGCGGGCAGCCCCAGCATTTT	CASSIVQGGQPQHF
many	TRBV19	TRBD1	TRBJ2-7	TGTGCCAGTAGTGGGAAGGGACAGCGCTACGAGCAGTACTTC	CASSGKGQRYEQYF
-	TRBV29-1	TRBD1	TRBJ1-4	TGCAGCGCCAGCAGCTCGGGACAGTTTAATGAAAAACTGTTTTTT	CSASSSGQFNEKLFF
-	TRBV7-7	TRBD2	TRBJ2-7	TGTGCTAGCGGGAGGACGAACGAGCAGTACTTC	CASGRTNEQYF
-	TRBV25-1	-	TRBJ2-5	TGTGCCAGCAGTGAATTCGCGGACCCGTCGGAGACCCAGTACTTC	CASSEFADPSETQYF
many	TRBV7-2	-	TRBJ2-5	TGCGCCAGCAGCCCAGCGGCGGGATTAGGGACCCAGTACTTC	CASSPAAGLGTQYF
-	TRBV7-3	TRBD1	TRBJ1-2	TGTGCCAGCAGCCAAGACTGGGTGACAGGGAAAGGTTCTAACTATGGCTACACCTTC	CASSQDWVTGKGSNYGYTF
few	TRBV16	TRBD1	TRBJ1-5	TGTGCCTGGAGTGACCGCGGGACAGGGGATGTTCAGCCCCAGCATTTT	CAWSDRGTGDVQPQHF
-	TRBV20-1	-	TRBJ1-2	TGCAGTGCTAGAGATGCCTACCACAGCGGCTATGGCTACACCTTC	CSARDAYHSGYGYTF
-	TRBV29-1	TRBD2	TRBJ2-7	TGCAGCCAAGAAGGGACTAGGGGCTACGAGCAGTACTTC	CSQEGTRGYEQYF
-	TRBV6-9	-	TRBJ2-7	TGTGCCAGCAGTTATCGGGGAGAAAGTACCTACGAGCAGTACTTC	CASSYRGESTYEQYF
-	TRBV20-1	-	TRBJ1-5	TGCAGTGCGCCGAGGGGCAATCAGCCCCAGCATTTT	CSAPRGNQPQHF
-	TRBV24-1	TRBD1	TRBJ2-5	TGTGCCACCAGTGGACAGGGATCGGAGACCCAGTACTTC	CATSGQGSETQYF
many	TRBV7-2	-	TRBJ1-2	TGTGCCAGCAGCACCCCAACAGAAAGCTATGGCTACACCTTC	CASSTPTESYGYTF
few	TRBV2	-	TRBJ1-5	TGTGCCAGCAGTGAGCGGGACACCCTGGGCAATCAGCCCCAGCATTTT	CASSERDTLGNQPQHF
-	TRBV2	TRBD1	TRBJ1-4	TGTGCCAGCAGAACTACAGGGGGGACTAATGAAGAACTGTTTTTT	CASRTTGGTNEELFF
many	TRBV29-1	-	TRBJ1-5	TGCAGCGTCCGGAACGCGGGGGTCAATCAGCCCCAGCATTTT	CSVRNAGVNQPQHF
-	TRBV29-1	-	TRBJ1-1	TGCAGCGTGGCCGCGAGTATTGTGGAGACCGAGGGCACTGAAGCTTTCTTT	CSVAASIVETEGTEAFF
few	TRBV10-3	-	TRBJ2-5	TGTGCCAGCCGGGGTAGCGGTCATGAGACCCAGTACTTC	CASRGSGHETQYF
few	TRBV20-1	-	TRBJ1-4	TGCAGTGCAGGAGGGAAGAGAGAAAAACTGTTTTTT	CSAGGKREKLFF
many	TRBV10-2	-	TRBJ2-2	TGCGCCAGCAGGGGGGTGCGGGCGAACACCGGGGAGCTGTTTTTT	CASRGVRANTGELFF
-	TRBV25-1	TRBD2	TRBJ2-7	TGCGCCAGCAGCCTTAGATGGGGACTAGCGGAAACCTACGAGCAGTACTTC	CASSLRWGLAETYEQYF
-	TRBV20-1	TRBD1	TRBJ1-4	TGCAGTGCTAAACCGGGACAGGGAGAGGAGGAAAAACTGTTTTTT	CSAKPGQGEEEKLFF
-	TRBV2	-	TRBJ1-6	TGTGCCAGCCTACAGGGTAGCTCACCCCTCCACTTT	CASLQGSSPLHF
-	TRBV29-1	-	TRBJ2-7	TGCAGCCATATCCACGAGCAGTACTTC	CSHIHEQYF
-	TRBV7-2	-	TRBJ2-7	TGTGCCAGCAGCGTAGGGGGGTTCCACGAGCAGTACTTC	CASSVGGFHEQYF
-	TRBV29-1	-	TRBJ2-7	TGCAGCGTCCGCGCCCCCCTTAGCGATGGGTACTTC	CSVRAPLSDGYF
-	TRBV10-3	-	TRBJ2-6	TGTGCCATCAGTGAGGCTATCTCTGGGGCCAACGTCCTGACTTTC	CAISEAISGANVLTF
many	TRBV15	TRBD1	TRBJ1-2	TGTGCCACCAGCAGGAGAGGGGACAGGCACTATGGCTACACCTTC	CATSRRGDRHYGYTF
many	TRBV19	-	TRBJ2-7	TGTGCCAGTAGTACGGGGACGGGTGGCGAGCAGTACTTC	CASSTGTGGEQYF
-	TRBV29-1	TRBD1	TRBJ1-1	TGCAGCGTTGAAGGACAGGGACTCTTT	CSVEGQGLF
-	TRBV2	-	TRBJ2-5	TGTGCCAGCAGTGAAAGTGGCAGGGAGACCCAGTACTTC	CASSESGRETQYF
-	TRBV24-1	TRBD2	TRBJ2-7	TGTGCCACCAGTGACGATACTAGCGGGGCTACCTACGAGCAGTACTTC	CATSDDTSGATYEQYF